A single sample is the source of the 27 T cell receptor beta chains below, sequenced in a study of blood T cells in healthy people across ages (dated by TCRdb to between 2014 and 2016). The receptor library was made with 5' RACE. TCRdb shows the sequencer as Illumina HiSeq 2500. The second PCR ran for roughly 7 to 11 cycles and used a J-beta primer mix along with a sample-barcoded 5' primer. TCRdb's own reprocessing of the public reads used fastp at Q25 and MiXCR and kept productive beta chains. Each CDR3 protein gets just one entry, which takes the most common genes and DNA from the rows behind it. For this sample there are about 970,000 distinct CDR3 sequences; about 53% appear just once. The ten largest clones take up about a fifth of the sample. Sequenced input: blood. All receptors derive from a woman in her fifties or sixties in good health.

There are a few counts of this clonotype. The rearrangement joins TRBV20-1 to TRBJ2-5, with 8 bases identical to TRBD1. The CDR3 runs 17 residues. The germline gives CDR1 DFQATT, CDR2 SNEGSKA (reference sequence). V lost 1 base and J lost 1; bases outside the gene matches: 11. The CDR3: CSARGGDRGFFQETQYF. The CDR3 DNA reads TGCAGTGCTAGAGGGGGAGACAGGGGATTTTTCCAAGAGACCCAGTACTTC.

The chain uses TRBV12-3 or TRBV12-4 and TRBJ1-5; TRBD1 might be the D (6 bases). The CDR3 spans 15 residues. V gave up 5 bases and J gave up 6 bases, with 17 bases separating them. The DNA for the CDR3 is TGTGCCAGCAGTCAACCCGGGCAGGGGAGTCAGCCCCAGCATTTT. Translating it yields CASSQPGQGSQPQHF.

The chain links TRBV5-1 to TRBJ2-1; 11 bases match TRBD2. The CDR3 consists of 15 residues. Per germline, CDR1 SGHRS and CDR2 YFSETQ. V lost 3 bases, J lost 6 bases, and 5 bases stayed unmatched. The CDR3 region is CASSSGLAAFNEQFF. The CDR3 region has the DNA TGCGCCAGCAGCTCGGGACTAGCGGCCTTCAATGAGCAGTTCTTC. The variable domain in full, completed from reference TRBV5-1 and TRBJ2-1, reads KAGVTQTPRYLIKTRGQQVTLSCSPISGHRSVSWYQQTPGQGLQFLFEYFSETQRNKGNFPGRFSGRQFSNSRSEMNVSTLELGDSALYLCASSSGLAAFNEQFFGPGTRLTVL.

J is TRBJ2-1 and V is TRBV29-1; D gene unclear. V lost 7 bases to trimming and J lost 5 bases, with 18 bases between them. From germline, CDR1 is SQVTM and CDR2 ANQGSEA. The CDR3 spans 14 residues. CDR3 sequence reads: CSARPRMVDNEQFF. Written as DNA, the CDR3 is TGCAGCGCCCGCCCCCGGATGGTTGACAATGAGCAGTTCTTC.

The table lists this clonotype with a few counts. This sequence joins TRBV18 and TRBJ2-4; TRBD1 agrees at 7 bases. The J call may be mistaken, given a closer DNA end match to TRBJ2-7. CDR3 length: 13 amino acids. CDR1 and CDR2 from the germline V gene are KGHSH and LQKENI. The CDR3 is CASSPLGGDEQYF. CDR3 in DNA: TGTGCCAGCTCACCACTAGGGGGCGACGAGCAGTACTTC.

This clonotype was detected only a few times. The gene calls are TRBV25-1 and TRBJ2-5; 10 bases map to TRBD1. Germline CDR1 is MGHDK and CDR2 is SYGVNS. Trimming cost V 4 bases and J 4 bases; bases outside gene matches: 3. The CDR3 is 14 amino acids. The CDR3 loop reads CASSGTGGIETQYF. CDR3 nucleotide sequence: TGTGCCAGCAGTGGGACAGGGGGTATAGAGACCCAGTACTTC.

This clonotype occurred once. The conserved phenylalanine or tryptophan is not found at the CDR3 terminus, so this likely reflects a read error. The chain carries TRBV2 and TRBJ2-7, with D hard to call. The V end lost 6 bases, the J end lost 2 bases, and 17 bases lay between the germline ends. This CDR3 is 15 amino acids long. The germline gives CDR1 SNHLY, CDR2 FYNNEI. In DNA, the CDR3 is TGTGCCAGCAGACGCGCCTTCGAACGACCCTACGAGCAGTACTCC. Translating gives CASRRAFERPYEQYS.

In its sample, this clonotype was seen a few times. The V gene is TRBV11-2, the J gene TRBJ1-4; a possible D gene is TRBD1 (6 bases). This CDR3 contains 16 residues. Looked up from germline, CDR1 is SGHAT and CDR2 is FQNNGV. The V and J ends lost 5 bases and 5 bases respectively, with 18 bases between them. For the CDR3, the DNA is TGTGCCAGCAGCCAGACGGACGGACAGCTGAATGAAAAACTGTTTTTT. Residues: CASSQTDGQLNEKLFF.

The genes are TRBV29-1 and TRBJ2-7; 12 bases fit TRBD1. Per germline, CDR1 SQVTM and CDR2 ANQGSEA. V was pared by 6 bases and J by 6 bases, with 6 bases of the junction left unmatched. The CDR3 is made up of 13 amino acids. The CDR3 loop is CSVGRDRGREQYF. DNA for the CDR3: TGCAGCGTGGGCCGGGACAGGGGGCGCGAGCAGTACTTC.

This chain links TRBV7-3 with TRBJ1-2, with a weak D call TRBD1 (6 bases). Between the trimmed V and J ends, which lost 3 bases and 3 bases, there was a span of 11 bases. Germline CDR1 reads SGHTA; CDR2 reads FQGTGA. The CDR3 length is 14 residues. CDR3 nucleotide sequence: TGTGCCAGCAGCTTGCGGGGGCCCGACTATGGCTACACCTTC. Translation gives CASSLRGPDYGYTF.

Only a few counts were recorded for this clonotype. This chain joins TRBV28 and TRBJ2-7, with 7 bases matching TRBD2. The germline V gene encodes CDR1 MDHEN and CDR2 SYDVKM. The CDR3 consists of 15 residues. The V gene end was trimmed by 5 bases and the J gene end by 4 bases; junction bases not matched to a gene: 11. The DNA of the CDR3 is TGTGCCAGCAGTCCGACCCGGGACTATGCTTACGAGCAGTACTTC. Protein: CASSPTRDYAYEQYF.

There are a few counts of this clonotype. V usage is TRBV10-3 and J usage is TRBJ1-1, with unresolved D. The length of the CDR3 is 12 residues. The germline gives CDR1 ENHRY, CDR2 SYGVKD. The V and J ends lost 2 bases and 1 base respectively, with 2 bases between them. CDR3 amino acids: CAISEGNTEAFF. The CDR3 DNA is TGTGCCATCAGTGAGGGGAACACTGAAGCTTTCTTT.

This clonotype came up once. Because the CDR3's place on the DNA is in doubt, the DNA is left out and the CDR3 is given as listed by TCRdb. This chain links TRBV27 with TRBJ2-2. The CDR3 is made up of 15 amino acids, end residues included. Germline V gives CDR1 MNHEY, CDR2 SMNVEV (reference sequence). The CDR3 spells CASSKSTPSAGELFF.

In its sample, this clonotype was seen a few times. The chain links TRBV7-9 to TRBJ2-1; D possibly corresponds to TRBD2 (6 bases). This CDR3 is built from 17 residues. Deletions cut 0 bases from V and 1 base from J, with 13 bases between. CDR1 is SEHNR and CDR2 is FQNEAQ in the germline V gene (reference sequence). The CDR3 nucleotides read TGTGCCAGCAGCTTAGCCATTAGCGGTTTGTCCTACAATGAGCAGTTCTTC. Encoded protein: CASSLAISGLSYNEQFF.

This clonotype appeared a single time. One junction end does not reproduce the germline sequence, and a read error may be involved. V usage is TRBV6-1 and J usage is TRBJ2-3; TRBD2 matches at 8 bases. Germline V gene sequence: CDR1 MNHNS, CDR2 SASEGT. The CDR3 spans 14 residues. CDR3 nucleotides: TGTGCCAGCGGGGCGGGAGGTCCGCTAGATGCGCAGTATTTT. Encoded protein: CASGAGGPLDAQYF.

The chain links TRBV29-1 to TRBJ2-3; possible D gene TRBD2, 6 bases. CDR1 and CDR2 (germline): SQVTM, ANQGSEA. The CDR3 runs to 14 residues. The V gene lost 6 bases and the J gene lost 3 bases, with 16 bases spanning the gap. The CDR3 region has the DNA TGCAGCGTCGCTCAGACTAGTACGACAGATACGCAGTATTTT. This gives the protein CSVAQTSTTDTQYF.

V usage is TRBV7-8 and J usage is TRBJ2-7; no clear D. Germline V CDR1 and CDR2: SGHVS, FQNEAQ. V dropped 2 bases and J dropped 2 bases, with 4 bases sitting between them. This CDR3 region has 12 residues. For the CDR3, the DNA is TGTGCCAGCAGCTTAATTCCCTACGAGCAGTACTTC. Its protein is CASSLIPYEQYF. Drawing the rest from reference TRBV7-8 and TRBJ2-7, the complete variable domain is GAGVSQSPRYKVAKRGQDVALRCDPISGHVSLFWYQQALGQGPEFLTYFQNEAQLDKSGLPSDRFFAERPEGSVSTLKIQRTQQEDSAVYLCASSLIPYEQYFGPGTRLTVT.

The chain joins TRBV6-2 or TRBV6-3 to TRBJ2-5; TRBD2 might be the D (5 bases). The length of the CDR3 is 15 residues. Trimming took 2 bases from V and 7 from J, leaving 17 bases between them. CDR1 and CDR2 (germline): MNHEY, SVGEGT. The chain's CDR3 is CASSYAERESGTQYF. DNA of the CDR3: TGTGCCAGCAGTTACGCCGAACGGGAAAGTGGGACCCAGTACTTC.

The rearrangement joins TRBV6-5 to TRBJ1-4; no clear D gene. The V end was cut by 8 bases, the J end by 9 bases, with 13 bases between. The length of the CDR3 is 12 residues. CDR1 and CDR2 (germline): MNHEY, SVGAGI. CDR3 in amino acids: CASGDGDQKLFF. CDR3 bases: TGTGCCAGCGGAGACGGGGATCAAAAACTGTTTTTT.

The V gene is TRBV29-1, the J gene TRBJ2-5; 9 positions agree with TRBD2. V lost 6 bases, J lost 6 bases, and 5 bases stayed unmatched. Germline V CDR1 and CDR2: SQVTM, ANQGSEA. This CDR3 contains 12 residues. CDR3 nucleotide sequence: TGCAGCGTGAACCCTAGCGGGAAGACCCAGTACTTC. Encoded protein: CSVNPSGKTQYF.

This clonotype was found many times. CDR3 residues: CASSRSAGGIQYF. CDR3 nucleotide sequence: TGTGCCAGCTCGAGGTCGGCGGGAGGCATTCAGTACTTC. The chain combines TRBV6-2 or TRBV6-3 with TRBJ2-4; 8 bases align to TRBD2. Trimming took 8 bases from V and 9 from J; bases not matched to a gene: 9. This CDR3 is built from 13 residues. CDR1 is MNHEY, CDR2 SVGEGT, per germline.

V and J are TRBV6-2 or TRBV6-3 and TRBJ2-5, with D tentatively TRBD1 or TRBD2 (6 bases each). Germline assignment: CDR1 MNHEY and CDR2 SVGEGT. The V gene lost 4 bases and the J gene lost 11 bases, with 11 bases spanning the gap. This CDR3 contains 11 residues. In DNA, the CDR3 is TGTGCCAGCAGTTTCGGGGGCGGGCAGTACTTC. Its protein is CASSFGGGQYF.

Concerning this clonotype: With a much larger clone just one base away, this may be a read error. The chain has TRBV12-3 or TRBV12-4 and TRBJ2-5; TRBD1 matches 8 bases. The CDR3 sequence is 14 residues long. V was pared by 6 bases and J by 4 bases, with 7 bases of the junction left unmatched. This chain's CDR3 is CASSRDRNRETQYF. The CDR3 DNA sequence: TGTGCCAGCAGCCGGGACAGGAACCGAGAGACCCAGTACTTC.

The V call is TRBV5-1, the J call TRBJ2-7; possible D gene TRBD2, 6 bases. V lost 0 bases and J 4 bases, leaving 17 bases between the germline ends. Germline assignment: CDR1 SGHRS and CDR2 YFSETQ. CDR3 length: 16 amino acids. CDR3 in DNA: TGCGCCAGCAGCTTGGGGACCGGGCAGGAGGGATACGAGCAGTACTTC. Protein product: CASSLGTGQEGYEQYF.

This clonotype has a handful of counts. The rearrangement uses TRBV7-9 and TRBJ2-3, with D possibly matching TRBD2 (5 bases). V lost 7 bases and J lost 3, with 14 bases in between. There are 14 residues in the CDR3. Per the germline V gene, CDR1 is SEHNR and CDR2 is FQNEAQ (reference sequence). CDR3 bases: TGTGCCAGCATCCACAGTCGAGGGACAGATACGCAGTATTTT. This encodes CASIHSRGTDTQYF.

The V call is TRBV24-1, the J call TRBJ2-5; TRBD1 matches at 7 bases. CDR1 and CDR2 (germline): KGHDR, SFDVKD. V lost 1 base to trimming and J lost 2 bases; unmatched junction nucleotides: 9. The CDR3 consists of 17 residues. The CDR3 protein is CATSDFSLETGQETQYF. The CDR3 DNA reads TGTGCCACCAGTGATTTCTCGTTGGAGACAGGGCAAGAGACCCAGTACTTC.

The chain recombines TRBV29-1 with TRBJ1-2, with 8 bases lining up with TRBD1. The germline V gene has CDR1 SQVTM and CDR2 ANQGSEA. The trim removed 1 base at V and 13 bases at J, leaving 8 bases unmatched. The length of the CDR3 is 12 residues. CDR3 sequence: CSVEVGRGLSTF. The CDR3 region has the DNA TGCAGCGTTGAAGTGGGCAGGGGGCTGTCCACCTTC.